Below, one T cell receptor (beta chain) is given with its context. Its antigen is still unknown. Repertoires were generated with immunoSEQ multiplex PCR, while TCRdb's copy carries only in-frame clones and drops some. The top ten clones hold less than 7.5% of a sample with about 98,000 clones, 87% of them seen once. Looked up from germline, CDR1 is SEHNR and CDR2 is FQNEAQ (reference sequence). The J segment lost 0 bases and the V segment lost 5 bases, leaving 8 bases of the junction unmatched. The CDR3 loop spans 17 amino acids. The sample comes from a study of cytomegalovirus exposure and HLA in healthy donors. Study at large: The 130 or so validation repertoires and the approximately 700 first-cohort repertoires shared a platform, a later analysis reported. Study outcomes and limitations: Most TCR sequences showed up rarely, but some public TCRs showed up in many donors. With high specificity and sensitivity, the classifier reportedly diagnosed cytomegalovirus status.

The sequencing input was PBMCs. This chain links TRBV7-9 with TRBJ2-5; TRBD2 matches 11 bases. This TCR was recovered from a man aged 18 to 35 in good health and CMV-seropositive. The CDR3 is CASSKLTSGTHQETQYF. The CDR3 DNA reads TGTGCCAGCAGCAAGCTGACTAGCGGGACGCACCAAGAGACCCAGTACTTC.